This T cell receptor (beta chain) was sequenced in a study of identical twins. The V and J ends lost 2 bases and 2 bases respectively, with 13 bases between them. The CDR3 spans 16 residues. The germline V gene has CDR1 MGHRA and CDR2 YSYEKL. Template switching, a step in the protocol, added a universal primer site, and cDNA carried unique molecular identifiers. TCRdb itself ran the 5' RACE reads through MiXCR, one entry per CDR3 protein. This table holds around 370,000 distinct CDR3 sequences, 9% found once. The chain carries TRBV4-1 and TRBJ2-1; TRBD1 is a possible D gene (6 bases). The sequence came from a woman in her fifties or sixties in good health. The sequencing input was naive T cells sorted from blood. CDR3 sequence: CASSQPGQRTYNEQFF. CDR3 bases: TGCGCCAGCAGCCAACCTGGACAGAGAACCTACAATGAGCAGTTCTTC.